Listed below are T cell receptor beta chains from one sample, sequenced in a study of early T cells in non-severe SARS-CoV-2 infection. Each CDR3 protein gets one entry after TCRdb re-called the 5' RACE reads with MiXCR. The profile shows more than 90,000 distinct CDR3 sequences, approximately 10% of them singletons. Sequencing was carried out using whole blood. These receptors all stem from an adult who was a healthcare worker with PCR-confirmed SARS-CoV-2 infection or an uninfected control (not recorded which). Each CDR3 is given with its conserved first and last residue. The D gene is left open where the match is weak. Clone size is not always given. Where it is, it says once, few, many or a class for expanded clones.

J	V	size	D	DNA	CDR3
TRBJ1-2	TRBV28	few	NA	TGTGCCAGCAGTTTTGGGACCGGAGCTAACTATGGCTACACCTTC	CASSFGTGANYGYTF
TRBJ2-3	TRBV20-1	many	TRBD2	TGCAGTGCCGTACGACTAGCGGGAGGATCAGATACGCAGTATTTT	CSAVRLAGGSDTQYF
TRBJ1-1	TRBV9	many	TRBD1	TGTGCCAGCAGCGTCGACAGGGGACCCACTGAAGCTTTCTTT	CASSVDRGPTEAFF
TRBJ1-5	TRBV12-3/TRBV12-4	many	NA	TGTGCCAGCAGGGGATTAGCAGGTCAGCCCCAGCATTTT	CASRGLAGQPQHF
TRBJ2-2	TRBV11-2	NA	NA	TGTGCCAGCAGCTTAAGGGATGACAGGTTGTACCCCGGGGAGCTGTTTTTT	CASSLRDDRLYPGELFF
TRBJ1-2	TRBV30	NA	TRBD1	TGTGCCTGGAGTGTCCGGACAGGGATCGGCTACACCTTC	CAWSVRTGIGYTF
TRBJ2-2	TRBV4-1	NA	NA	TGCGCCAGCAGCTATACTGCGGCGGCAGCGAACACCGGGGAGCTGTTTTTT	CASSYTAAAANTGELFF
TRBJ2-3	TRBV7-9	many	NA	TGTGCCAGCAGCTATACGGGGGGCACAGATACGCAGTATTTT	CASSYTGGTDTQYF
TRBJ1-1	TRBV5-4	few	NA	TGTGCCAGCAGCTTTTACGGAACATCTGTTTCTGAAGCTTTCTTT	CASSFYGTSVSEAFF
TRBJ2-3	TRBV30	NA	NA	TGTGCCTGGAGTCCATCTTACACAGATACGCAGTATTTT	CAWSPSYTDTQYF
TRBJ2-1	TRBV28	NA	TRBD2	TGTGCCAGCAGTTTGCGGGAGTGGGTAAGGTCCTACAATGAGCAGTTCTTC	CASSLREWVRSYNEQFF
TRBJ1-1	TRBV20-1	NA	TRBD1	TGCAGTGCTCCACGGGACAGTTTGAACACTGAAGCTTTCTTT	CSAPRDSLNTEAFF
TRBJ2-7	TRBV5-1	few	NA	TGCGCCAGCAGCGCAGGACACGCCGTACCCTACGAGCAGTACTTC	CASSAGHAVPYEQYF
TRBJ2-1	TRBV7-2	once	TRBD2	TGTGCCAGCAGCGCCGACCTAGCGGGCGTCCACAATGAGCAGTTCTTC	CASSADLAGVHNEQFF
TRBJ2-5	TRBV28	NA	NA	TGTGCCAGCAGTCCACCTTTCCAGACCCAGTACTTC	CASSPPFQTQYF
TRBJ1-1	TRBV3-1	few	NA	TGTGCCAGCAGCCAGAGACCTACGACTGAAGCTTTCTTT	CASSQRPTTEAFF
TRBJ2-2	TRBV27	few	NA	TGTGCCAGCAGGAGGGTAACCGGGGAGCTGTTTTTT	CASRRVTGELFF
TRBJ2-3	TRBV5-8	few	TRBD2	TGTGCCAGCAGCCCCGCCCTTCTAGCGGGGGTGGCCACAGATACGCAGTATTTT	CASSPALLAGVATDTQYF
TRBJ1-2	TRBV5-1	few	NA	TGCGCCAGCAGCCTCCAGAACCACTATGGCTACACCTTC	CASSLQNHYGYTF
TRBJ2-3	TRBV7-9	many	NA	TGTGCCAGCCTTGGGGGAGATACGCAGTATTTT	CASLGGDTQYF
TRBJ2-3	TRBV6-6	few	TRBD1	TGTGCCAGCACCAGACTCAAGGGGGCTACAGATACGCAGTATTTT	CASTRLKGATDTQYF
TRBJ1-6	TRBV3-1	few	NA	TGTGCCAGCAGCCAAGACCTCCAAAGGGATTCACCCCTCCACTTT	CASSQDLQRDSPLHF
TRBJ1-6	TRBV12-3/TRBV12-4	many	NA	TGTGCCAGCAGTACTCACAAGTCGGGTAATTCACCCCTCCACTTT	CASSTHKSGNSPLHF
TRBJ1-6	TRBV12-3/TRBV12-4	many	TRBD1	TGTGCCAGCAGTTTCCCCCCCGGGACAGGTTCTCCCCTCCACTTT	CASSFPPGTGSPLHF
TRBJ1-1	TRBV29-1	many	TRBD1	TGCAGCGCCAAGGACAGGGGACATGAAGCTTTCTTT	CSAKDRGHEAFF
TRBJ2-3	TRBV3-1	NA	NA	TGTGCCAGCAGCCCCGACGGGGGCCTAAGAGATACGCAGTATTTT	CASSPDGGLRDTQYF
TRBJ2-4	TRBV6-2/TRBV6-3	many	TRBD1	TGTGCCAGCAGTTTACAGCAACAGGGGGCTTGGGACATTCAGTACTTC	CASSLQQQGAWDIQYF
TRBJ1-2	TRBV5-4	NA	NA	TGTGCCAGCAGCTTGGCCGAGGCAGATTATGGCTACACCTTC	CASSLAEADYGYTF
TRBJ2-1	TRBV4-1	few	TRBD1	TGCGCCAGCAGCTCTGGAAGGGACAGGGGGCCGAATGAGCAGTTCTTC	CASSSGRDRGPNEQFF
TRBJ2-1	TRBV29-1	NA	NA	TGCAGCGTTGATGGCAGCCCGACTTCCTACAATGAGCAGTTCTTC	CSVDGSPTSYNEQFF
TRBJ2-3	TRBV6-4	NA	TRBD2	TGTGCCAGCAGTGATTATAGCGGGAGCACAGATACGCAGTATTTT	CASSDYSGSTDTQYF
TRBJ2-7	TRBV29-1	many	TRBD1	TGCAGCGTTGATCGGGGACAGGGTAACGAGCAGTACTTC	CSVDRGQGNEQYF
TRBJ2-7	TRBV20-1	many	NA	TGCAGTGCTCCCCATCGGAGCCCCTACGAGCAGTACTTC	CSAPHRSPYEQYF
TRBJ2-3	TRBV14	many	NA	TGTGCCAGCAGCCCTGGAATATTGGGCCCGAGGACTACGCAGTATTTT	CASSPGILGPRTTQYF
TRBJ1-5	TRBV6-5	many	NA	TGTGCCACCGCACGGACCCCAGAGGGTCAGCCCCAGCATTTT	CATARTPEGQPQHF
TRBJ2-7	TRBV2	NA	NA	TGTGCCAGCAGACCCCCCGGGGATAGCGAGCAGTACTTC	CASRPPGDSEQYF
TRBJ2-1	TRBV30	NA	NA	TGTGCCTGGAGTTTCCTGGGACGTGGGACCTACAATGAGCAGTTCTTC	CAWSFLGRGTYNEQFF
TRBJ2-3	TRBV15	few	NA	TGTGCCACCAGCTCCCTGCGCAGCGCAGATACGCAGTATTTT	CATSSLRSADTQYF
TRBJ1-4	TRBV16	NA	TRBD1	TGTGCCAGCAGCGGCCGGGACAGGACTAATGAAAAACTGTTTTTT	CASSGRDRTNEKLFF
TRBJ2-3	TRBV7-8	few	NA	TGTGCCAGCAGCTTAGAACATAACACAGATACGCAGTATTTT	CASSLEHNTDTQYF
TRBJ1-5	TRBV3-1	many	NA	TGTGCCAGCAGCCAAGATATTCGTCAGCCCCAGCATTTT	CASSQDIRQPQHF
TRBJ1-1	TRBV5-1	NA	NA	TGCGCCAGCAGCTGGCGGCCCGATGGGCGGAGTTCCCCCGGGAACACTGAAGCTTTCTTT	CASSWRPDGRSSPGNTEAFF
TRBJ2-5	TRBV6-6	NA	NA	TGTGCCAGCACTAAAGGCGACACACTGGGCCAAGAGACCCAGTACTTC	CASTKGDTLGQETQYF
TRBJ2-7	TRBV12-3/TRBV12-4	many	NA	TGTGCCAGCAGTTTCGCGGGCCCTAACTACGAGCAGTACTTC	CASSFAGPNYEQYF
TRBJ1-1	TRBV6-5	many	NA	TGTGCCAGCAGTTACGGCCGGCAGGGGAACACTGAAGCTTTCTTT	CASSYGRQGNTEAFF
TRBJ1-5	TRBV6-1	few	NA	TGTGCCAGCAGTGTACAGAATTCCAATCAGCCCCAGCATTTT	CASSVQNSNQPQHF